A single sample is the source of the 18 T cell receptor beta chains below, sequenced in a study of T cell repertoires in ileal Crohn's disease. Assay: immunoSEQ multiplex PCR; the TCRdb copy retains only in-frame clones and omits some. The table includes about 2,300 clones, more than 65% detected once. Sequenced material: ileal tissue. These receptors were collected from an adult with Crohn's disease.

This sequence joins TRBV2 and TRBJ2-3; 8 bases match TRBD2. The CDR3 has 15 residues. The V segment lost 7 bases and the J segment 3 bases; nucleotides outside the gene matches: 9. Germline CDR1 is SNHLY and CDR2 is FYNNEI. The CDR3 reads CASKIGLAVTDTQYF. For the CDR3, the DNA is TGTGCCAGCAAGATTGGACTAGCAGTGACAGATACGCAGTATTTT.

The chain employs TRBV19 and TRBJ2-2, with D perhaps matching TRBD1 (5 bases). The CDR3 has 15 amino acids. CDR1 and CDR2 (germline): LNHDA, SQIVND (reference sequence). Trimming shortened V by 3 bases and J by 2 bases, and 10 bases separated the two germline ends. The chain's CDR3 is CASSIGQGNTGELFF. CDR3 bases: TGTGCCAGTAGTATCGGGCAGGGTAACACCGGGGAGCTGTTTTTT.

The V gene is TRBV5-1, the J gene TRBJ2-1; TRBD2 aligns across 10 bases. Trimming removed 2 bases from V and 9 bases from J; junction bases left unmatched: 5. The CDR3 runs 14 residues. Germline V gene data show CDR1 as SGHRS and CDR2 as YFSETQ. CDR3 in DNA: TGCGCCAGCAGCTTCGGGACTAGCGACCCTGAGCAGTTCTTC. As protein: CASSFGTSDPEQFF.

This clone turned up a few times. V usage is TRBV6-1 and J usage is TRBJ2-7; D may be TRBD2 (6 bases). The V end lost 7 bases, the J end lost 9 bases, and 13 bases lay between the germline ends. Germline V lookup: CDR1 MNHNS, CDR2 SASEGT. The CDR3 contains 11 residues. CDR3 amino acids: CASTWRGGQYF. The DNA for the CDR3 is TGTGCCAGCACCTGGAGGGGCGGGCAGTACTTC.

This chain connects TRBV19 to TRBJ1-5; TRBD1 matches 8 bases. This CDR3 is 15 amino acids long. Per the germline V gene, CDR1 is LNHDA and CDR2 is SQIVND (reference sequence). J was trimmed by 7 bases and V by 3 bases; bases with no gene match: 8. CDR3 bases: TGTGCCAGTAGTATTGAGGCAGGGGGCTACCAGCCCCAGCATTTT. Translating it yields CASSIEAGGYQPQHF. Looking up the rest from reference TRBV19 and TRBJ1-5 gives the full variable domain: DGGITQSPKYLFRKEGQNVTLSCEQNLNHDAMYWYRQDPGQGLRLIYYSQIVNDFQKGDIAEGYSVSREKKESFPLTVTSAQKNPTAFYLCASSIEAGGYQPQHFGDGTRLSIL.

The chain joins TRBV7-9 to TRBJ1-3; 9 nucleotides align to TRBD1. The CDR3 runs to 16 residues. V dropped 2 bases and J dropped 1; count of bases not matched to a gene: 3. CDR1 is SEHNR and CDR2 is FQNEAQ in the germline V gene (reference sequence). The CDR3 region has the DNA TGTGCCAGCAGCTTATCACAGGGGGCTTCTGGAAACACCATATATTTT. Its protein is CASSLSQGASGNTIYF.

The chain is built from TRBV6-5 and TRBJ2-2; no clear D. V lost 3 bases to trimming and J lost 8 bases, with 10 bases between them. This CDR3 is 13 amino acids long. The germline V gene has CDR1 MNHEY and CDR2 SVGAGI. The DNA of the CDR3 is TGTGCCAGCAGTTATATCCGGTCGGGGGAGCTGTTTTTT. Residues: CASSYIRSGELFF.

The CDR3 reads CASSANRGGAGANVLTF. In DNA, the CDR3 is TGTGCCAGCAGCGCAAATAGGGGGGGGGCTGGGGCCAACGTCCTGACTTTC. V is TRBV7-2 and J is TRBJ2-6, with D perhaps matching TRBD2 (7 bases). Between the trimmed V and J ends, which lost 5 bases and 2 bases, there was a span of 16 bases. Germline V CDR1 and CDR2: SGHTA, FQGNSA. This CDR3 spans 17 amino acids. The whole variable domain, remainder taken from reference TRBV7-2 and TRBJ2-6, is GAGVSQSPSNKVTEKGKDVELRCDPISGHTALYWYRQSLGQGLEFLIYFQGNSAPDKSGLPSDRFSAERTGGSVSTLTIQRTQQEDSAVYLCASSANRGGAGANVLTFGAGSRLTVL.

As to this clone: One end of the junction does not line up with germline, which may come from a read error. V gene TRBV29-1 combines with J gene TRBJ2-3; the D gene is possibly TRBD2 (7 bases). The CDR3 consists of 14 residues. Germline lookup yields CDR1 SQVTM and CDR2 ANQGSEA. CDR3 in DNA: TGCGGCGTGGGTGGGGGGGCCGGGGGAGATACGCAGTATTTT. Translated, it gives CGVGGGAGGDTQYF.

This clone has a handful of counts. The CDR3 is CAWSPLVNTEAFF. As DNA, the CDR3 is TGTGCCTGGAGTCCCTTAGTGAACACTGAAGCTTTCTTT. The V gene is TRBV30, the J gene TRBJ1-1; D is unclear. Germline CDR1 reads GTSNPN; CDR2 reads SVGIG (reference sequence). With 2 bases removed from V and 0 bases from J, the gap between germline ends came to 7 bases. This CDR3 comprises 13 residues.

Note on this clone: A read error may account for a junction end that differs from germline. This chain connects TRBV5-5 to TRBJ1-2; 11 positions match TRBD1. This CDR3 comprises 17 residues. Germline assignment: CDR1 SGHKS and CDR2 YYEKEE (reference sequence). The CDR3 sequence is CASSRSLGDRGTRGYTF. CDR3 DNA: TGCGCCAGCAGCCGATCCCTTGGGGACAGGGGGACCCGTGGCTACACCTTC.

As for this clone: Only one base separates this from a far larger clonotype, so it likely reflects a read error. The genes are TRBV6-1 and TRBJ1-3, with D tentatively TRBD1 (5 bases). Germline CDR1 is MNHNS and CDR2 is SASEGT. The length of the CDR3 is 14 residues. The CDR3 reads CASSLGGTGSTIYF. The CDR3 DNA is TGTGCCAGCAGTTTGGGAGGGACTGGAAGCACCATATATTTT.

Written as DNA, the CDR3 is TGTGCCATGGACAGTTCCTACAATGAGCAGTTCTTC. This codes for CAMDSSYNEQFF. The V gene is TRBV10-3, the J gene TRBJ2-1; weak D call: TRBD1 (6 bases). The CDR3 runs 12 residues. Trimming cost V 9 bases and J 1 base, with 7 bases left between them. Germline V gives CDR1 ENHRY, CDR2 SYGVKD.

V is TRBV15 and J is TRBJ1-1; 8 bases line up with TRBD1. The V gene end was trimmed by 2 bases and the J gene end by 4 bases; junction bases not matched to a gene: 6. Germline lookup yields CDR1 LNHNV and CDR2 YYDKDF (reference sequence). CDR3 length equals 15 residues. CDR3 loop: CATSRPTGVGTEAFF. CDR3 nucleotide sequence: TGTGCCACCAGCAGACCGACAGGGGTGGGCACTGAAGCTTTCTTT.

This chain connects TRBV18 to TRBJ2-6, with D perhaps TRBD1 (5 bases). In germline, CDR1 is KGHSH, CDR2 LQKENI. CDR3 length: 15 amino acids. The ends were cut back, 3 bases at V and 1 base at J, with 7 bases in the middle. This CDR3 is CASSPSGSGANVLTF. The DNA for the CDR3 is TGTGCCAGCTCACCGTCAGGGTCTGGGGCCAACGTCCTGACTTTC.

The chain has TRBV11-2 and TRBJ2-1; D gene ambiguous. Germline V gene data show CDR1 as SGHAT and CDR2 as FQNNGV. The CDR3 contains 14 residues. V was clipped by 3 bases and J by 0 bases, with 6 bases between them. The CDR3 protein is CASSFSGSYNEQFF. The CDR3 region has the DNA TGTGCCAGCAGCTTTAGTGGCTCCTACAATGAGCAGTTCTTC.

The chain has TRBV27 and TRBJ1-1, with TRBD1 matching 8 bases. The germline V gene encodes CDR1 MNHEY and CDR2 SMNVEV (reference sequence). The CDR3 spans 14 residues. V was pared by 5 bases and J by 1 base, with 3 bases of the junction left unmatched. CDR3 region: CASSGDRTNTEAFF. The CDR3 DNA reads as TGTGCCAGCAGTGGGGACAGGACGAACACTGAAGCTTTCTTT.

In its sample, this clone was seen once. The V and J genes are TRBV27 and TRBJ2-2; TRBD2 aligns across 7 bases. The V and J ends lost 2 bases and 6 bases, in that order; junction bases with no gene match: 15. CDR1 is MNHEY and CDR2 is SMNVEV in the germline V gene (reference sequence). This CDR3 contains 18 residues. CDR3 residues: CASSLVREPWLSPGELFF. The CDR3 DNA is TGTGCCAGCAGTTTAGTGCGGGAGCCATGGTTGAGCCCCGGGGAGCTGTTTTTT.